These 32 T cell receptor beta chains came from one sample sequenced in a study of CD8+CD57+ T cells in acquired aplastic anemia. According to the study, genomic DNA was the template for TCR beta VDJ and CDR3 profiling. TCRdb re-derived calls from the reads in MiXCR, one entry per CDR3 protein. The repertoire consists of under 150,000 distinct CDR3 sequences, with roughly 40% occurring once and the leading ten covering roughly 8.9%. Source material: sorted CD4+, CD8+, or CD8+CD57+ T cells (not recorded which) from PBMCs. The receptors were sampled from a human donor in good health, serving as a control.

In its sample, this clonotype was seen many times. V usage is TRBV6-6 and J usage is TRBJ1-6; 8 bases agree with TRBD1. This CDR3 is 15 amino acids long. The V and J ends lost 4 bases and 8 bases, in that order; junction bases with no gene match: 7. Germline CDR1 reads MNHNY; CDR2 reads SVGAGI (reference sequence). The CDR3 protein is CASSFAGQGDSPLHF. The CDR3 region has the DNA TGTGCCAGCAGTTTCGCTGGACAGGGCGATTCACCCCTCCACTTT.

This clonotype was observed at least ten times. The rearrangement links TRBV5-1 to TRBJ2-3; D is perhaps TRBD2 (5 bases). V was pared by 2 bases and J by 5 bases, with 9 bases between. CDR1 and CDR2 (germline): SGHRS, YFSETQ. This CDR3 is 13 amino acids long. DNA of the CDR3: TGCGCCAGCAGCTTCGGGAAGGTAGATACGCAGTATTTT. It specifies CASSFGKVDTQYF.

The V gene is TRBV19, the J gene TRBJ2-5; 8 bases agree with TRBD1. V lost 5 bases, J lost 3 bases, and 11 bases stayed unmatched. CDR1 and CDR2 (germline): LNHDA, SQIVND (reference sequence). The CDR3 runs to 16 residues. The CDR3 nucleotides read TGTGCCAGTAGTGCGACAGGGGTTGGCGTGAAAGAGACCCAGTACTTC. This codes for CASSATGVGVKETQYF.

V gene TRBV24-1 combines with J gene TRBJ2-7; TRBD2 matches at 8 bases. Germline CDR1 is KGHDR and CDR2 is SFDVKD. Trimming at V came to 2 bases and at J to 3 bases, leaving 5 bases not matched to a gene. This CDR3 has 15 amino acids. CDR3 in amino acids: CATSDSLAGDYEQYF. In DNA form, the CDR3 reads TGTGCCACCAGTGATTCCCTAGCGGGCGACTACGAGCAGTACTTC.

This clonotype occurred many times. The CDR3 protein is CASGRDSEAFF. For the CDR3, the DNA is TGTGCCAGCGGGCGGGACAGTGAAGCTTTCTTT. The chain carries TRBV6-5 and TRBJ1-1; 7 bases line up with TRBD1. The ends lost 8 bases at V and 7 bases at J; junction bases unmatched: 4. Germline values: CDR1 MNHEY, CDR2 SVGAGI. The CDR3 has 11 residues.

The CDR3 loop reads CSVDGRGNTEAFF. CDR3 bases: TGCAGCGTTGATGGCAGGGGGAACACTGAAGCTTTCTTT. V and J are TRBV29-1 and TRBJ1-1, with D maybe TRBD1 (6 bases). This CDR3 comprises 13 residues. CDR1 is SQVTM, CDR2 ANQGSEA, per germline. Between the trimmed V and J ends, which lost 3 bases and 1 base, there was a span of 9 bases. Full variable domain (outside the CDR3, taken from reference TRBV29-1 and TRBJ1-1): SAVISQKPSRDICQRGTSLTIQCQVDSQVTMMFWYRQQPGQSLTLIATANQGSEATYESGFVIDKFPISRPNLTFSTLTVSNMSPEDSSIYLCSVDGRGNTEAFFGQGTRLTVV.

This clonotype was found a few times. The chain couples TRBV28 to TRBJ1-4; a weak D match, TRBD1 (5 bases). There are 14 residues in the CDR3. Germline V gene data show CDR1 as MDHEN and CDR2 as SYDVKM. CDR3 sequence: CAWGWVRDGEKLFF. CDR3 coding DNA: TGTGCTTGGGGGTGGGTGAGGGATGGTGAAAAACTGTTTTTT.

This clonotype has a handful of counts. The genes are TRBV3-1 and TRBJ2-4; 7 bases map to TRBD1. V was clipped by 3 bases and J by 8 bases; unmatched bases: 7. CDR3 length: 14 amino acids. Per the germline V gene, CDR1 is LGHDT and CDR2 is YNNKEL (reference sequence). Here the CDR3 reads CASSHRGTLDIQYF. The CDR3 coding sequence is TGTGCCAGCAGCCACAGGGGGACATTGGACATTCAGTACTTC.

This clonotype was seen at least ten times. This sequence joins TRBV10-3 and TRBJ2-1; perhaps TRBD2 as D (6 bases). Trimming cost V 9 bases and J 0 bases, with 18 bases left between them. The germline V gene has CDR1 ENHRY and CDR2 SYGVKD. This CDR3 contains 16 residues. In DNA, the CDR3 is TGTGCCATTGGGGACTTCCAAAGGAGCTCCTACAATGAGCAGTTCTTC. It translates to CAIGDFQRSSYNEQFF.

The genes are TRBV7-9 and TRBJ2-1; a weak D match, TRBD2 (6 bases). From germline, CDR1 is SEHNR and CDR2 FQNEAQ (reference sequence). The CDR3 has 11 amino acids. Trimming cost V 5 bases and J 9 bases, with 8 bases left between them. CDR3 sequence reads: CASSVGGEQFF. CDR3 nucleotides: TGTGCCAGCAGCGTGGGAGGTGAGCAGTTCTTC.

This clonotype was observed many times. The chain links TRBV9 to TRBJ2-5; unclear D gene. V was shortened by 3 bases and J by 9 bases, with 12 bases between the two germline ends. Germline V gene sequence: CDR1 SGDLS, CDR2 YYNGEE. This CDR3 comprises 12 residues. The CDR3 region is CASSGVGEPQYF. The CDR3 DNA reads TGTGCCAGCAGCGGGGTGGGTGAGCCCCAGTACTTC.

This clonotype was observed at least ten times. The chain is built from TRBV20-1 and TRBJ1-1; D unresolved. In germline, CDR1 is DFQATT, CDR2 SNEGSKA (reference sequence). V shed 2 bases and J shed 6 bases, with 10 bases lying between them. This CDR3 is built from 12 residues. Here the CDR3 reads CSARIGESEAFF. The CDR3 bases are TGCAGTGCTAGAATTGGGGAGTCTGAAGCTTTCTTT.

This clonotype was counted a single time. As the CDR3 is not closed by the conserved phenylalanine or tryptophan, this likely results from a read error. No DNA is shown, since the ends of the CDR3 on it are uncertain; the CDR3 is the one TCRdb lists. This rearrangement joins TRBV25-1 to TRBJ1-2; the D segment call TRBD1 is taken from the table without a DNA check. The germline V gene has CDR1 MGHDK and CDR2 SYGVNS. Inclusive of both ends, the CDR3 amounts to 13 amino acids. This CDR3 reads CASSSAGNYGHTS.

This clonotype was found many times. J is TRBJ1-2 and V is TRBV20-1; D gene ambiguous. This CDR3 spans 16 amino acids. The ends were cut back, 1 base at V and 8 bases at J, with 23 bases in the middle. Germline-derived CDR1 and CDR2 are DFQATT and SNEGSKA (reference sequence). CDR3 loop: CSARGDLSGRTNGYTF. CDR3 DNA: TGCAGTGCTAGAGGCGATCTTTCCGGACGGACTAACGGCTACACCTTC.

In this sample, this clonotype turned up many times. The chain links TRBV19 to TRBJ2-7; TRBD1 or TRBD2 may be the D gene (5 bases each). The germline V gene encodes CDR1 LNHDA and CDR2 SQIVND (reference sequence). There are 13 residues in the CDR3. Trimming stripped 0 bases from V and 7 bases from J, with 10 bases between. Here the CDR3 DNA reads TGTGCCAGTAGTATAGATAGGGGCGGGGAGCAGTACTTC. It codes for CASSIDRGGEQYF.

The gene calls are TRBV29-1 and TRBJ2-3; 14 bases are shared with TRBD2. The J segment lost 6 bases and the V segment lost 7 bases, leaving 3 bases of the junction unmatched. The CDR3 totals 13 residues. Per germline, CDR1 SQVTM and CDR2 ANQGSEA. In nucleotides, the CDR3 is TGCAGCGGTAGGACTAGCGGGGGGGATACGCAGTATTTT. This gives the protein CSGRTSGGDTQYF.

This clonotype was seen a handful of times. V is TRBV4-2 and J is TRBJ2-1, with D unclear. The V and J ends lost 4 bases and 8 bases respectively, with 18 bases between them. Per the germline V gene, CDR1 is LGHNA and CDR2 is YNFKEQ. The CDR3 loop spans 15 amino acids. The DNA of the CDR3 is TGTGCCAGCAGCCTCAGGACGGCGCTGAGAGATGAGCAGTTCTTC. Encoded protein: CASSLRTALRDEQFF.

The table lists this clonotype with many counts. The rearrangement joins TRBV2 to TRBJ2-5; D is undetermined. Germline loops: CDR1 SNHLY, CDR2 FYNNEI. V shed 4 bases and J shed 1 base, with 13 bases lying between them. The CDR3 spans 15 residues. This CDR3 is CASSGGVTVQETQYF. In DNA, the CDR3 is TGTGCCAGCAGTGGAGGCGTTACAGTCCAAGAGACCCAGTACTTC.

V gene TRBV9 combines with J gene TRBJ1-2; D uncertain. Germline values: CDR1 SGDLS, CDR2 YYNGEE. CDR3 length: 14 amino acids. Trimming left V 0 bases short and J 3 bases short, with 9 bases between. The CDR3, as DNA: TGTGCCAGCAGCGTAGGTGTCAAAGACTATGGCTACACCTTC. The encoded protein is CASSVGVKDYGYTF.

This clonotype appeared many times. The CDR3: CASSSRPVGPPEAFF. In DNA form, the CDR3 reads TGTGCCAGCAGTTCACGGCCGGTTGGGCCACCCGAAGCTTTCTTT. The chain couples TRBV12-3 or TRBV12-4 to TRBJ1-1; D uncertain. The ends were cut back, 4 bases at V and 8 bases at J, with 20 bases in the middle. This CDR3 comprises 15 residues.

This sequence joins TRBV29-1 and TRBJ2-1; 7 bases match TRBD2. Trimming cost V 6 bases and J 12 bases; bases outside gene matches: 8. The CDR3 sequence is 11 residues long. Germline loops: CDR1 SQVTM, CDR2 ANQGSEA. DNA of the CDR3: TGCAGCGTCATAGCGGGCGAGGGGCAGTTCTTC. This sequence encodes CSVIAGEGQFF.

This clonotype was observed a few times. V usage is TRBV11-2 and J usage is TRBJ1-6; D is ambiguous. This CDR3 comprises 15 residues. Looked up from germline, CDR1 is SGHAT and CDR2 is FQNNGV. V lost 0 bases and J 7 bases, leaving 10 bases between the germline ends. The DNA for the CDR3 is TGTGCCAGCAGCTTAGAACGGACGGGGAATTCACCCCTCCACTTT. This codes for CASSLERTGNSPLHF.

This clonotype was picked up many times. The rearrangement joins TRBV9 to TRBJ2-5; 10 nucleotides line up with TRBD2. Germline V lookup: CDR1 SGDLS, CDR2 YYNGEE. The CDR3 loop spans 15 amino acids. After removal of 5 bases from V and 4 bases from J, the junction contained 8 bases not matched to a gene. The CDR3 is CASSPSGGAGETQYF. In DNA, the CDR3 is TGTGCCAGCAGTCCAAGCGGGGGGGCGGGAGAGACCCAGTACTTC.

V is TRBV20-1 and J is TRBJ2-5, with D perhaps TRBD2 (6 bases). The CDR3 has 15 residues. The ends were cut back, 5 bases at V and 4 bases at J, with 20 bases in the middle. Germline CDR1 and CDR2: DFQATT and SNEGSKA (reference sequence). The CDR3 nucleotides read TGCAGTGCTCCCCGGGGTAGCGGTGAGTTAGAGACCCAGTACTTC. Protein sequence: CSAPRGSGELETQYF.

This clonotype was recorded many times. The genes are TRBV19 and TRBJ1-4; D not resolved. This CDR3 is built from 19 residues. Germline CDR1 and CDR2: LNHDA and SQIVND (reference sequence). The V gene lost 4 bases and the J gene lost 5 bases, with 26 bases spanning the gap. The CDR3 sequence is CASSTPGHQVSRYNEKLFF. Here the CDR3 DNA reads TGTGCCAGTAGTACACCCGGGCACCAGGTCAGCCGCTACAATGAAAAACTGTTTTTT.

The chain combines TRBV5-1 with TRBJ2-3, with D possibly TRBD2 on 5 matching bases. The CDR3 contains 16 residues. Germline V lookup: CDR1 SGHRS, CDR2 YFSETQ. Trimming stripped 4 bases from V and 2 bases from J, with 17 bases between. The CDR3 sequence: CASSRGQDSITDTQYF. The CDR3 DNA is TGCGCCAGCAGCCGGGGTCAGGACTCCATCACAGATACGCAGTATTTT.

V and J are TRBV20-1 and TRBJ1-6, with 12 nucleotides matching TRBD1. V lost 5 bases, J lost 10 bases, and 0 bases stayed unmatched. This CDR3 has 12 amino acids. Per germline, CDR1 DFQATT and CDR2 SNEGSKA (reference sequence). Here the CDR3 DNA reads TGCAGTGCTGGGACAGGGGGCTCACCCCTCCACTTT. Residues: CSAGTGGSPLHF.

Many counts were recorded for this clonotype. This chain links TRBV12-3 or TRBV12-4 with TRBJ2-7; D may be TRBD1 (6 bases). V lost 5 bases to trimming and J lost 3 bases, with 11 bases between them. The CDR3 is made up of 13 amino acids. CDR3 nucleotides: TGTGCCAGCAGTCGAAACAGGGTCTACGAGCAGTACTTC. Protein product: CASSRNRVYEQYF.

This clonotype was observed many times. The chain has TRBV12-3 or TRBV12-4 and TRBJ1-1; D might be TRBD1 (6 bases). The CDR3 runs to 15 residues. V was clipped by 6 bases and J by 2 bases, with 16 bases between them. Written as DNA, the CDR3 is TGTGCCAGCAGGCCGGGGGGGCAGGCTAACACTGAAGCTTTCTTT. Its translation: CASRPGGQANTEAFF.

There are many counts of this clonotype. The V and J genes are TRBV9 and TRBJ2-1; 7 bases fit TRBD1. The germline V gene encodes CDR1 SGDLS and CDR2 YYNGEE. The CDR3 has 16 residues. The J segment lost 3 bases and the V segment lost 7 bases, leaving 13 bases of the junction unmatched. In DNA form, the CDR3 reads TGTGCCAGCGGACTGACAGGGCTCCTTCACTACAATGAGCAGTTCTTC. This sequence encodes CASGLTGLLHYNEQFF.

The sample holds many counts of this clonotype. The chain links TRBV4-1 to TRBJ1-2; D not certain. This CDR3 has 14 amino acids. The V gene's germline CDR1 is MGHRA and CDR2 YSYEKL. V was trimmed by 0 bases and J by 4 bases, leaving 9 bases between them. The CDR3 spells CASSQDVSIYGYTF. The CDR3 region has the DNA TGCGCCAGCAGCCAAGATGTTTCCATCTATGGCTACACCTTC.

This clonotype was seen many times. The genes are TRBV3-1 and TRBJ1-6, with D unresolved. The germline V gene encodes CDR1 LGHDT and CDR2 YNNKEL (reference sequence). Trimming shortened V by 0 bases and J by 4 bases, and 7 bases separated the two germline ends. The CDR3 totals 15 residues. The CDR3 region has the DNA TGTGCCAGCAGCCAAGAGGGCCTTTATAATTCACCCCTCCACTTT. Its translation is CASSQEGLYNSPLHF.